The text below deals with one T cell receptor beta chain. There are a few counts of this clonotype. The clone's antigen remains unknown. No much larger clonotype is one base removed from it; base qualities were not supplied. After removal of 2 bases from V and 11 bases from J, the junction retains 2 bases not matched to a gene. CDR1 and CDR2 are drawn from the germline V gene: MNHEY, SVGAGI. The cysteine opens and the phenylalanine closes a CDR3 of 11 amino acids. The only DNA kept is the CDR3, 33 bases in frame from the first base. TCRdb lists the instrument as Illumina MiSeq. Multiplex PCR with BIOMED2 TRB-A/B primer pools was used to amplify TRB rearrangements. Illumina-compatible adapters and 7-nucleotide sample barcodes were added to the amplicons in two consecutive PCRs. All library PCRs used Phusion HS II polymerase. Amplicons were purified from gel with the NucleoSpin Gel and PCR Clean-up kit, quantified on Qubit, and pooled at 3.5 to 4.5 nM. Amplicon pool quality was checked on an Agilent 2100 Bioanalyzer before Illumina next-generation sequencing. In the authors' own workflow: Annotation of TRB rearrangements was performed with MiXCR 3.0.8 using the default MiXCR reference library. Sequences with fewer than 2 reads and non-productive reads were filtered out, and every unique CDR3 nucleotide sequence was treated as a single clone. R 3.5.1 was used to calculate clonality, diversity, richness and V-J gene usage. GLIPH2 was used for TCR clustering by CDR3 similarity, and generation probabilities were calculated by OLGA. Only GLIPH2 clusters containing at least four unique TCR clonotypes present in at least three individuals were kept. TCRdb reprocessing: public reads trimmed at Q25 with fastp, clones called with MiXCR, in-frame beta chains kept. Every CDR3 protein is listed once, alongside the most common genes and DNA of its rows. TCRdb's processing, not the authors' own work, is the source of the V and J calls. Here the sample has more than 13,000 distinct CDR3 sequences; 25% to 30% occur a single time. Roughly 7% of the sample belongs to the ten largest clones.

The data derive from a study of T and B cells in COVID-19 patients (dated by TCRdb to about 2020). With regard to the full study: In this study, adaptive immunity was profiled in COVID-19 patients who either had active infection or had recovered, using TRB and IGH repertoire sequencing of peripheral blood. A recovered cohort was made up of 15 to 19 patients contributing roughly 21 samples, mostly after mild to moderate COVID-19 managed as outpatients. Median age was roughly 32 years in the recovered cohort versus about 67 years in the active-infection cohort. In the active-infection cohort, about 65% of the roughly 20 patients were critically ill and required mechanical ventilation or ECMO. Comorbidities linked to unfavorable COVID-19 outcome were present in about 90% of the roughly 20 patients in the active-infection cohort. The repository of TCR and BCR sequences included some 70 time points from about 35 patients, and more than 8.3 million TCR sequences were analysed. A couple of patients were included in both the recovered and active cohorts because samples were available from active disease and after recovery. Repertoire analyses used an age-matched reference group of approximately 40 healthy donors who were negative for COVID-19 antibodies as the comparison. As many as 9 follow-up blood samples were taken per patient, and some of the samples covered different disease stages within the same individual.

Findings and caveats that apply to the study as a whole: It was stated that prospective validation of the reported TCR clusters was required before the clusters could be put to clinical use. Patients with COVID-19 were reported to show strongly skewed TRBV/TRBJ gene usage. A total of fewer than 2,500 TCR clusters were exclusive to the recovered cohort, and about 31 of those clusters were low-pGen clusters. In active COVID-19, TRB repertoires were highly clonal, while at recovery, diversity and richness increased above the levels seen in healthy donors. Blood samples obtained from mildly ill patients during symptoms, as well as early samples obtained from severe cases, were available only in scarce numbers. The cohort was considered too small to assess HLA contributions to COVID-19 susceptibility or severity. Specific T cell subsets (CD4+/Treg/CD8+) and sorted SARS-CoV-2-responsive or tetramer+ T cells had not yet been sequenced, and these experiments were ongoing.

TRB repertoires were amplified from 250-500 ng of genomic DNA extracted from blood. Recombination joined TRBV6-5 with TRBJ1-1; TRBD1 fits 7 bases in the junction. The sequence derives from a human donor who had recovered from COVID-19. Material for sequencing was blood. The nucleotide sequence is TGTGCCAGCAGTTACGACAGGGAGGCTTTCTTT. Its amino acids are CASSYDREAFF.